The 27 T cell receptor beta chains below all came from one sample that was sequenced in a study of T cell changes during pregnancy in multiple sclerosis. Measured with immunoSEQ multiplex PCR; TCRdb has only the in-frame clones, and not every one. The top ten hold just under 2% of the sample, which has roughly 75,000 clones, roughly 92% seen once. The sequencing here drew on peripheral blood, taken in the third trimester of pregnancy. The receptors were sampled from a female donor in good health, enrolled as a control in a pregnancy study.

The rearrangement uses TRBV30 and TRBJ1-6; no firm D call. Trimming stripped 0 bases from V and 9 bases from J, with 9 bases between. The CDR3 contains 13 residues. In germline, CDR1 is GTSNPN, CDR2 SVGIG (reference sequence). CDR3 sequence: CAWSVRRVSPLHF. For the CDR3, the DNA is TGTGCCTGGAGTGTGCGGAGGGTTTCACCCCTCCACTTT.

The V call is TRBV28, the J call TRBJ1-4, with D unresolved. The CDR3 consists of 15 residues. Germline V gives CDR1 MDHEN, CDR2 SYDVKM. V gave up 7 bases and J gave up 0 bases, with 12 bases separating them. The CDR3 sequence is CASTPRRATNEKLFF. CDR3 bases: TGTGCCAGCACCCCAAGGCGGGCAACTAATGAAAAACTGTTTTTT.

The CDR3 nucleotides are TGTGCCAGCAGCCAAGGACATTTCTACGAGCAGTACTTC. Protein: CASSQGHFYEQYF. The V call is TRBV14, the J call TRBJ2-7; D is unclear. With 1 base removed from V and 3 bases from J, the gap between germline ends came to 7 bases. The CDR3 is 13 amino acids. Germline V gene sequence: CDR1 SGHDN, CDR2 FVKESK. The variable domain in full, completed from reference TRBV14 and TRBJ2-7, reads EAGVTQFPSHSVIEKGQTVTLRCDPISGHDNLYWYRRVMGKEIKFLLHFVKESKQDESGMPNNRFLAERTGGTYSTLKVQPAELEDSGVYFCASSQGHFYEQYFGPGTRLTVT.

The CDR3 sequence is CASSITPTYTGGEAGGYTF. CDR3 in DNA: TGTGCCAGCAGTATAACTCCCACTTATACAGGGGGGGAAGCGGGGGGCTACACCTTC. The V gene is TRBV27, the J gene TRBJ1-2; 8 nucleotides align to TRBD1. Per germline, CDR1 MNHEY and CDR2 SMNVEV (reference sequence). CDR3 length: 19 residues. V trimming: 5 bases; J trimming: 8 bases; junction bases outside the gene matches: 25.

V usage is TRBV12-5 and J usage is TRBJ1-4; no definite D call. Trimming removed 2 bases from V and 8 bases from J, with 21 bases in between. The CDR3 totals 17 residues. Germline CDR1 LGHNT, CDR2 FRNRAP. CDR3 DNA: TGTGCTAGTGGTTTGTCCGTCTCGGGAGTCGGAGGGGAAAAACTGTTTTTT. This codes for CASGLSVSGVGGEKLFF.

This chain connects TRBV28 to TRBJ2-1, with 7 bases matching TRBD1. The CDR3 has 14 amino acids. CDR1 MDHEN and CDR2 SYDVKM come from the germline V gene. V gave up 5 bases and J gave up 7 bases; unmatched junction bases: 8. CDR3 sequence reads: CASSPNRGRNEQFF. Written as DNA, the CDR3 is TGTGCCAGCAGTCCGAACAGGGGTCGAAATGAGCAGTTCTTC.

The rearrangement links TRBV5-1 to TRBJ2-1, with 8 bases lining up with TRBD2. V trimming: 4 bases; J trimming: 12 bases; junction bases outside the gene matches: 12. This CDR3 region has 14 residues. The germline CDR1 and CDR2 sequences are SGHRS and YFSETQ. The chain's CDR3 is CASSGIAGPSGQFF. Written as DNA, the CDR3 is TGCGCCAGCAGCGGGATAGCGGGGCCTTCCGGGCAGTTCTTC.

In this sample, this clone turned up once. The chain carries TRBV7-3 and TRBJ2-3, with TRBD1 as a possible D gene (5 bases). The V gene's germline CDR1 is SGHTA and CDR2 FQGTGA. V lost 6 bases and J 1 base, leaving 8 bases between the germline ends. This CDR3 has 13 residues. This chain's CDR3 is CASRPQGTDTQYF. The CDR3 coding sequence is TGTGCCAGCAGACCACAGGGCACAGATACGCAGTATTTT.

V gene TRBV7-3 combines with J gene TRBJ2-1; 10 nucleotides match TRBD2. The CDR3 covers 16 residues. The J segment lost 4 bases and the V segment lost 0 bases, leaving 3 bases of the junction unmatched. CDR1 is SGHTA and CDR2 is FQGTGA in the germline V gene. This chain's CDR3 is CASSLTASGSYNEQFF. CDR3 DNA sequence: TGTGCCAGCAGCTTAACGGCTAGCGGGAGTTACAATGAGCAGTTCTTC.

In its sample, this clone was seen once. This chain uses TRBV7-3 with TRBJ1-2; 8 bases match TRBD1. Per the germline V gene, CDR1 is SGHTA and CDR2 is FQGTGA. CDR3 length: 16 residues. V lost 4 bases and J lost 3; bases outside the gene matches: 10. CDR3 in DNA: TGTGCCAGCAGCTCATGGCCCAGGGGGCGCGACTATGGCTACACCTTC. Protein product: CASSSWPRGRDYGYTF.

The V and J genes are TRBV28 and TRBJ2-5, with D perhaps TRBD2 (6 bases). Trimming took off 3 bases at V and 1 base at J, with 6 bases between the two ends. Germline CDR1 MDHEN, CDR2 SYDVKM. The CDR3 is 13 residues long. CDR3 nucleotides: TGTGCCAGCAGTTTCGGGGGCCAAGAGACCCAGTACTTC. Residues: CASSFGGQETQYF.

The V gene is TRBV7-8, the J gene TRBJ1-1; D is uncertain. V was shortened by 5 bases and J by 7 bases, with 17 bases between the two germline ends. The CDR3 covers 14 residues. Germline CDR1 SGHVS, CDR2 FQNEAQ. In DNA, the CDR3 is TGTGCCAGCAGCCGACTTCGCGCAGCCGGTGAAGCTTTCTTT. Its protein is CASSRLRAAGEAFF.

The chain recombines TRBV29-1 with TRBJ2-7; perhaps TRBD1 as D (5 bases). The CDR3 covers 15 residues. Trimming removed 5 bases from V and 0 bases from J, with 17 bases in between. Germline V gene lookup returns CDR1 SQVTM and CDR2 ANQGSEA. The CDR3 bases are TGCAGCGTTCAAAGACAGACCCTCGGCTCCTACGAGCAGTACTTC. It specifies CSVQRQTLGSYEQYF.

The V and J genes are TRBV6-1 and TRBJ2-7; TRBD1 is a possible D gene (6 bases). V was trimmed by 4 bases and J by 5 bases, leaving 12 bases between them. This CDR3 is 13 amino acids long. The germline V gene encodes CDR1 MNHNS and CDR2 SASEGT. CDR3 residues: CASSAPNRDEQYF. CDR3 DNA: TGTGCCAGCAGTGCCCCAAACAGGGACGAGCAGTACTTC.

This clone appeared a few times. CDR3 DNA: TGTGCCAGCACGGACAGAAGCTATCAGCCCCAGCATTTT. Its protein is CASTDRSYQPQHF. V and J are TRBV6-6 and TRBJ1-5; D perhaps matches TRBD1 (6 bases). The CDR3 totals 13 residues. Trimming stripped 7 bases from V and 5 bases from J, with 12 bases between. The germline V gene has CDR1 MNHNY and CDR2 SVGAGI (reference sequence).

The V gene is TRBV4-2, the J gene TRBJ2-2; 7 bases line up with TRBD1. The CDR3 sequence is 17 residues long. Looked up from germline, CDR1 is LGHNA and CDR2 is YNFKEQ. V lost 0 bases to trimming and J lost 3 bases; unmatched junction nucleotides: 7. The CDR3 loop reads CASSQEGRGPYTGELFF. For the CDR3, the DNA is TGTGCCAGCAGCCAAGAGGGAAGGGGGCCTTACACCGGGGAGCTGTTTTTT.

The chain is built from TRBV7-9 and TRBJ2-1; no definite D call. CDR1 is SEHNR and CDR2 is FQNEAQ in the germline V gene (reference sequence). The CDR3 sequence is 14 residues long. Trimming stripped 1 base from V and 4 bases from J, with 8 bases between. The CDR3 reads CASSLVAEYNEQFF. CDR3 DNA: TGTGCCAGCAGCTTAGTTGCAGAATACAATGAGCAGTTCTTC.

A note on this clone: The junction does not match germline at one end; this may be a read error. The genes are TRBV27 and TRBJ1-1; D is unresolved. Germline CDR1 MNHEY, CDR2 SMNVEV (reference sequence). CDR3 length: 14 residues. In DNA form, the CDR3 reads TGTGCCAGCACCGCTTCCGCCCCAAGCCAATTAAGTGTCTTT. As protein: CASTASAPSQLSVF.

The rearrangement links TRBV9 to TRBJ1-3, with D perhaps matching TRBD1 (5 bases). V lost 7 bases to trimming and J lost 1 base, with 12 bases between them. The CDR3 extends over 14 amino acids. Germline assignment: CDR1 SGDLS and CDR2 YYNGEE. The CDR3 protein is CASGGAQSGNTIYF. Here the CDR3 DNA reads TGTGCCAGCGGTGGGGCCCAATCTGGAAACACCATATATTTT.

This chain joins TRBV5-1 and TRBJ2-7; 9 bases map to TRBD1. Germline CDR1 is SGHRS and CDR2 is YFSETQ. The junction had 7 bases not matched to a gene; V was cut back by 4 bases and J by 5 bases. This CDR3 is built from 14 residues. This CDR3 is CASSLTGGENEQYF. DNA for the CDR3: TGCGCCAGCAGCCTGACAGGGGGTGAGAACGAGCAGTACTTC.

The chain recombines TRBV4-2 with TRBJ2-1; D not certain. V lost 3 bases to trimming and J lost 1 base, with 13 bases between them. Germline CDR1 is LGHNA and CDR2 is YNFKEQ. This CDR3 contains 16 residues. This chain's CDR3 is CASSHTPAESYNEQFF. In DNA form, the CDR3 reads TGTGCCAGCAGCCATACCCCGGCGGAGTCCTACAATGAGCAGTTCTTC.

V usage is TRBV28 and J usage is TRBJ2-1, with a weak D call TRBD2 (6 bases). The CDR3 extends over 16 amino acids. Germline V lookup: CDR1 MDHEN, CDR2 SYDVKM. V gave up 2 bases and J gave up 0 bases, with 11 bases separating them. CDR3 coding DNA: TGTGCCAGCAGTTTAGGAGTAGCGGACTCCTACAATGAGCAGTTCTTC. Amino acids: CASSLGVADSYNEQFF.

In nucleotides, the CDR3 is TGTGCCATCAGTTTCGCTAGCGGGGGAAACCCAGGCGCCTACGAGCAGTACTTC. As protein: CAISFASGGNPGAYEQYF. This chain joins TRBV10-3 and TRBJ2-7; the match to TRBD2 covers 10 bases. Germline values: CDR1 ENHRY, CDR2 SYGVKD. The CDR3 contains 18 residues. J gave up 2 bases and V 5 bases, and 15 bases lay outside the gene matches.

The chain combines TRBV6-5 with TRBJ2-3; TRBD2 matches 12 bases. In germline, CDR1 is MNHEY, CDR2 SVGAGI. This CDR3 spans 15 amino acids. V gave up 5 bases and J gave up 1 base; unmatched junction bases: 1. CDR3 amino acids: CASSPSGGGTDTQYF. The CDR3 coding sequence is TGTGCCAGCAGTCCTAGCGGGGGGGGCACAGATACGCAGTATTTT.

The rearrangement links TRBV6-1 to TRBJ2-3; TRBD2 matches at 7 bases. With 7 bases clipped from V and 3 bases from J, the junction kept 4 bases outside the gene matches. Germline V lookup: CDR1 MNHNS, CDR2 SASEGT. This CDR3 has 13 amino acids. The chain's CDR3 is CASTPGGTDTQYF. The DNA of the CDR3 is TGTGCCAGCACCCCCGGGGGGACAGATACGCAGTATTTT.

The rearrangement links TRBV20-1 to TRBJ2-7; maybe TRBD1 (6 bases). The germline V and J ends were trimmed by 6 bases and 5 bases, with 11 bases remaining between them. From germline, CDR1 is DFQATT and CDR2 SNEGSKA (reference sequence). The CDR3 covers 11 residues. DNA of the CDR3: TGCAGTGCCTTGAGACAGGACGAGCAGTACTTC. It codes for CSALRQDEQYF.

This chain connects TRBV25-1 to TRBJ1-6; D uncertain. CDR1 and CDR2 (germline): MGHDK, SYGVNS. The CDR3 extends over 16 amino acids. The germline V and J ends were trimmed by 4 bases and 0 bases, with 10 bases remaining between them. The CDR3 protein is CASSVPSTSYNSPLHF. CDR3 bases: TGTGCCAGCAGTGTCCCCAGTACCTCCTATAATTCACCCCTCCACTTT. Drawing the rest from reference TRBV25-1 and TRBJ1-6, the complete variable domain is EADIYQTPRYLVIGTGKKITLECSQTMGHDKMYWYQQDPGMELHLIHYSYGVNSTEKGDLSSESTVSRIRTEHFPLTLESARPSHTSQYLCASSVPSTSYNSPLHFGNGTRLTVT.